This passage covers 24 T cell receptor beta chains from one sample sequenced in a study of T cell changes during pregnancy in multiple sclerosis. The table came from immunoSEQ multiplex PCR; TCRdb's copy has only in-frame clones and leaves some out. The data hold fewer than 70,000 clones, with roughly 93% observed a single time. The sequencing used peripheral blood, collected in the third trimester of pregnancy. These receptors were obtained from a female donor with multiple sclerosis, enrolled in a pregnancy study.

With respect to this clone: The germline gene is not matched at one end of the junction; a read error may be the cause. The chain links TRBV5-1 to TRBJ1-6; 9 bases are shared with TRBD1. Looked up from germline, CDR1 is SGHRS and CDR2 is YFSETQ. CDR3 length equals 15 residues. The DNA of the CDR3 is TGCGCCAGCAGATTGGGACAGGGTAGCAGTTCACCCCTCCACTTT. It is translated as CASRLGQGSSSPLHF.

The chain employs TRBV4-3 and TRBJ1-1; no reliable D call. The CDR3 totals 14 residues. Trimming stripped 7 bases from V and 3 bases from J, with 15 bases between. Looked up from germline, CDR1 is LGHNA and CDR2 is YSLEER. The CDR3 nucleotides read TGCGCCAGCACCCCGAGAGGGTTAGACACTGAAGCTTTCTTT. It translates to CASTPRGLDTEAFF.

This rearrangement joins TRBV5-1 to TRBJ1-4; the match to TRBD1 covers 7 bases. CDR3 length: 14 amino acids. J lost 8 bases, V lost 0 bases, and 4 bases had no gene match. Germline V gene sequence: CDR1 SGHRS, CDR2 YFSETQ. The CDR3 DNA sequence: TGCGCCAGCAGCTTGGAGGGGGCTGGAGAAAAACTGTTTTTT. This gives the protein CASSLEGAGEKLFF.

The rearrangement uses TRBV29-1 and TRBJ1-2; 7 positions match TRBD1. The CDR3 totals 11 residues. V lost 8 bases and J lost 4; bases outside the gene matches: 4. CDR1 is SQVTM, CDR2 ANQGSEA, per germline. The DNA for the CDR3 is TGCAGCTTCTGGACAGGCTATGGCTACACCTTC. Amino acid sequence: CSFWTGYGYTF.

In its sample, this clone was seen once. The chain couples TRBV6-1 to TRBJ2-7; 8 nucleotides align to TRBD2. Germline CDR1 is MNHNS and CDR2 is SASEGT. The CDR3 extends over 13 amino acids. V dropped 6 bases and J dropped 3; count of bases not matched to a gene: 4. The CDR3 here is CASRSGRGYEQYF. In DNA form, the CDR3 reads TGTGCCAGCAGGTCCGGGAGGGGCTACGAGCAGTACTTC.

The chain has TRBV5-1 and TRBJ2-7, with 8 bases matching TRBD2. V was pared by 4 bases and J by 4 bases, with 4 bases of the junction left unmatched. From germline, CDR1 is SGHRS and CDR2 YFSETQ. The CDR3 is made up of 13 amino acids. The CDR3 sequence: CASSPGGVYEQYF. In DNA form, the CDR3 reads TGCGCCAGCAGCCCGGGGGGGGTTTACGAGCAGTACTTC.

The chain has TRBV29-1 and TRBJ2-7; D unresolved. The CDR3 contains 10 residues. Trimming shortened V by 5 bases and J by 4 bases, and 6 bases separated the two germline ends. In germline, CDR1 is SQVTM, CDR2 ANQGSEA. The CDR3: CSVLQYEQYF. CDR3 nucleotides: TGCAGCGTTCTACAGTACGAGCAGTACTTC.

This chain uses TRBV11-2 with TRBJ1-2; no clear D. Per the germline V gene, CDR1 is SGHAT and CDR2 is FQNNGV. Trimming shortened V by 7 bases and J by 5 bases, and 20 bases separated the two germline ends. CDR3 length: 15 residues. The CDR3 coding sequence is TGTGCCAGCACCCCTGATCTGACACAGACATATGGCTACACCTTC. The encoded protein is CASTPDLTQTYGYTF.

CDR3: CASSPLGGTPSNQPQHF. CDR3 nucleotide sequence: TGTGCCAGCTCACCACTTGGAGGAACCCCTAGCAATCAGCCCCAGCATTTT. The rearrangement uses TRBV18 and TRBJ1-5; D is unclear. V was pared by 1 base and J by 0 bases, with 13 bases between. This CDR3 contains 17 residues. CDR1 KGHSH and CDR2 LQKENI come from the germline V gene.

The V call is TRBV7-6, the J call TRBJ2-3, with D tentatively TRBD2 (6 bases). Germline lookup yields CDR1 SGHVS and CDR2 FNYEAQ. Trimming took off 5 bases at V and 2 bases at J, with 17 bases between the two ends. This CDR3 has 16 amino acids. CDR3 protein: CASSPGRQRITDTQYF. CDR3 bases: TGTGCCAGCAGCCCGGGGAGGCAGAGGATCACAGATACGCAGTATTTT.

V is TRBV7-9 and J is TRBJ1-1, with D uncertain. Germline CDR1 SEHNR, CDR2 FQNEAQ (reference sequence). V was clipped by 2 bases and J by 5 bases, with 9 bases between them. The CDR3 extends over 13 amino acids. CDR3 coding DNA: TGTGCCAGCAGCTTACTGAGGGAGACTGAAGCTTTCTTT. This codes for CASSLLRETEAFF. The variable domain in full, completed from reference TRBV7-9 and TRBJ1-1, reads DTGVSQNPRHKITKRGQNVTFRCDPISEHNRLYWYRQTLGQGPEFLTYFQNEAQLEKSRLLSDRFSAERPKGSFSTLEIQRTEQGDSAMYLCASSLLRETEAFFGQGTRLTVV.

The CDR3 nucleotides are TGTGCCTGGACCGACTGGACTGGGGGGGGCTACAACCAAGAGACCCAGTACTTC. Translated, it gives CAWTDWTGGGYNQETQYF. V is TRBV30 and J is TRBJ2-5; D is perhaps TRBD2 (7 bases). The CDR3 sequence is 18 residues long. V lost 4 bases, J lost 0 bases, and 24 bases lay in between. From germline, CDR1 is GTSNPN and CDR2 SVGIG (reference sequence).

The CDR3: CASSWGGGAFTGELFF. The CDR3 nucleotides read TGCGCCAGCAGCTGGGGAGGTGGTGCATTCACCGGGGAGCTGTTTTTT. This rearrangement joins TRBV5-1 to TRBJ2-2; D perhaps matches TRBD2 (6 bases). This CDR3 comprises 16 residues. Trimming pared 3 bases from V and 4 bases from J, leaving 16 bases between. The germline V gene encodes CDR1 SGHRS and CDR2 YFSETQ.

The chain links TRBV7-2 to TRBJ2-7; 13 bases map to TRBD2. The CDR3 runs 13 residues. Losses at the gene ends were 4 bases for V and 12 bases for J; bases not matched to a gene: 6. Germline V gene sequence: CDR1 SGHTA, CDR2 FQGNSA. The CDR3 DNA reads TGTGCCAGCAGCTCCACTAGCGGGGGGGCCCCGTACTTC. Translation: CASSSTSGGAPYF.

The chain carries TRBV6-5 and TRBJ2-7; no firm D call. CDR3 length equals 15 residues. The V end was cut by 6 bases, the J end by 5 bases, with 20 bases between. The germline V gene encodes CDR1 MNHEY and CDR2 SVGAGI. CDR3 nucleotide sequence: TGTGCCAGCAGCCGGAACTGGGCGTCTGAAGACGAGCAGTACTTC. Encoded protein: CASSRNWASEDEQYF.

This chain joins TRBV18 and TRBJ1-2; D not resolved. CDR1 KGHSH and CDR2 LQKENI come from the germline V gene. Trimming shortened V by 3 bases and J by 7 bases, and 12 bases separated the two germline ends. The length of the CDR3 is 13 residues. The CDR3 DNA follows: TGTGCCAGCTCACCCCCGCCCCCGGGTGGCTACACCTTC. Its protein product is CASSPPPPGGYTF.

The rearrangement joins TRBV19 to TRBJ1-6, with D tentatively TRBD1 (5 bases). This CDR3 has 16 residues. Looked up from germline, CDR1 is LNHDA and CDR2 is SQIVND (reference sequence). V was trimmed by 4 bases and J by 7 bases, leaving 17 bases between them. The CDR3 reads CASSTRGQTKNSPLHF. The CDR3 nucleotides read TGTGCCAGTAGTACCCGAGGACAAACGAAGAATTCACCCCTCCACTTT.

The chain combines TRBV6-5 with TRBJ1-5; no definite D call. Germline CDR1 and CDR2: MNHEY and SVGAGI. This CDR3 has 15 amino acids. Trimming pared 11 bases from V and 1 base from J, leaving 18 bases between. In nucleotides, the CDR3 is TGTGCCTCAAGACGGAGGGCAGTGAGCAATCAGCCCCAGCATTTT. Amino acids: CASRRRAVSNQPQHF.

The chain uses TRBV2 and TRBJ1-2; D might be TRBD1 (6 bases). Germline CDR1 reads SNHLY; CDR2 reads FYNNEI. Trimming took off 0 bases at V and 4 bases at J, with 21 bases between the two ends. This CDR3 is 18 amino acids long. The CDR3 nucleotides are TGTGCCAGCAGTGAAGCTTCTTTTCGGCAGGGGCCGGGCTATGGCTACACCTTC. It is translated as CASSEASFRQGPGYGYTF. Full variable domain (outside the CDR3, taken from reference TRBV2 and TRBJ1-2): EPEVTQTPSHQVTQMGQEVILRCVPISNHLYFYWYRQILGQKVEFLVSFYNNEISEKSEIFDDQFSVERPDGSNFTLKIRSTKLEDSAMYFCASSEASFRQGPGYGYTFGSGTRLTVV.

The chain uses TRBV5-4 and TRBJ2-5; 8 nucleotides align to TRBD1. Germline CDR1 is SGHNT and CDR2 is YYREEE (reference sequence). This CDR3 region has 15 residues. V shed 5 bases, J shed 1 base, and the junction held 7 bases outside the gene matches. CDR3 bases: TGTGCCAGCAGACCAGGGGGCTTTGGCCAAGAGACCCAGTACTTC. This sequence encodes CASRPGGFGQETQYF.

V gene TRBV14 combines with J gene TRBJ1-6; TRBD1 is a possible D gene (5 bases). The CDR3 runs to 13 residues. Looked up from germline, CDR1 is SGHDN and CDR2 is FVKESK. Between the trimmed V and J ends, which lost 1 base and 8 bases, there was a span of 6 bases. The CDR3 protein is CASSQVGHSPLHF. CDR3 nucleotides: TGTGCCAGCAGCCAAGTGGGGCATTCACCCCTCCACTTT.

The CDR3 protein is CASSQDRRGGPDTQYF. CDR3 sequence (DNA): TGTGCCAGCAGCCAAGATCGGCGGGGGGGCCCAGATACGCAGTATTTT. J is TRBJ2-3 and V is TRBV4-2; 9 nucleotides line up with TRBD2. This CDR3 spans 16 amino acids. Germline-derived CDR1 and CDR2 are LGHNA and YNFKEQ. The V gene end was trimmed by 0 bases and the J gene end by 4 bases; junction bases not matched to a gene: 5.

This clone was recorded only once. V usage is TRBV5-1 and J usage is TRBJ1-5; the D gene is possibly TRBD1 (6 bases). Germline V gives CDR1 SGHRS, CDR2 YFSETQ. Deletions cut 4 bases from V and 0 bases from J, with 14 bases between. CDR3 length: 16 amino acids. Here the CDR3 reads CASSTYPQGSNQPQHF. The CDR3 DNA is TGCGCCAGCAGCACCTACCCACAGGGTAGCAATCAGCCCCAGCATTTT.

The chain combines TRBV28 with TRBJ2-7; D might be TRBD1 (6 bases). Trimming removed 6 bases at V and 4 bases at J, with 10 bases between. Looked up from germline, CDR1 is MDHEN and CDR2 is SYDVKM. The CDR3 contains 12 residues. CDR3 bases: TGTGCCAGCAGCGCACAGGGATACGAGCAGTACTTC. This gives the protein CASSAQGYEQYF.